This T cell receptor (beta chain) was found in a study of OX40 agonist ivuxolimab in advanced cancers. Study in general: The dose-escalation cohort was around 83% male, with a mean age of approximately 62 years, ranging about 20 to 85. Of the patients, three showed partial responses, one with hepatocellular carcinoma and two with cutaneous melanoma.

Germline lookup yields CDR1 MNHEY and CDR2 SVGAGI. The CDR3 contains 12 residues. V shed 4 bases and J shed 1 base, with 4 bases lying between them. Sequenced by immunoSEQ multiplex PCR; TCRdb stores in-frame clones only, minus some. The table includes about 48,000 clones, approximately 88% detected once. In this sample, this clone turned up a few times. The sequences come from CD4+ or CD8+ T cells sorted from blood, collected in a trial of the OX40 agonist ivuxolimab. J is TRBJ1-1 and V is TRBV6-5; D ambiguous. The sequence was collected from an adult with an advanced solid tumor such as melanoma, head and neck, liver or kidney cancer. CDR3 loop: CASSWANTEAFF. CDR3 DNA: TGTGCCAGCAGTTGGGCGAACACTGAAGCTTTCTTT.